The T cell receptor beta chain described here comes from a study of shared clonotypes between healthy human individuals. Notes on the study in general: Naive subsets usually exceeded memory subsets in estimated richness. Investigators collected only blood, and repertoires in tissues likely differ.

Worth noting for this clone: Its cognate antigen is unknown.

In germline, CDR1 is SGDLS, CDR2 YYNGEE. The CDR3 extends over 14 amino acids. V trimming: 2 bases; J trimming: 3 bases; junction bases outside the gene matches: 3. A deep-level run was used for the assay. Using immunoSEQ multiplex PCR, the repertoire was profiled, and TCRdb retains in-frame clones only, with some absent. Altogether hundreds of thousands of clones are present, 80% to 95% being singletons, with the ten largest covering nearly 25%. Naive-designated CD8 cells lacked CD45RO, were positively enriched for CCR7, and omitted terminally differentiated effector memory CD45RA+ cells. The chain links TRBV9 to TRBJ2-5; 8 nucleotides match TRBD1. Sequenced input: naive CD8+ T cells sorted from blood. The receptor comes from a man aged 30 to 45 in good health. The CDR3 DNA sequence: TGTGCCAGCAGCGTGACAGGGGCGAAAGAGACCCAGTACTTC. Protein product: CASSVTGAKETQYF.